The 29 T cell receptor beta chains below all came from one sample that was sequenced in a study of CDR3 diversity in severe acne. TCRdb called the PCR reads again in MiXCR, with one record for every CDR3 protein. Found here are approximately 97,000 distinct CDR3 sequences, roughly half of them singletons; the top ten hold around 12%. The sequenced sample consisted of blood. The source is a male donor with acne.

Comment on this clonotype: One junction end disagrees with the germline gene, perhaps due to a read error. CDR3 sequence (DNA): TGTGCCACCAGTGATTGGGACAGGGGGCTGGACACCGGGGAGCTGTTTTTT. Translated, it gives CATSDWDRGLDTGELFF. This chain links TRBV10-3 with TRBJ2-2; 12 bases agree with TRBD1. Per germline, CDR1 ENHRY and CDR2 SYGVKD. The CDR3 totals 17 residues.

There are many counts of this clonotype. The chain is built from TRBV6-5 and TRBJ2-7; TRBD2 agrees at 9 bases. The germline V gene encodes CDR1 MNHEY and CDR2 SVGAGI. With V trimmed by 5 bases and J by 3 bases, 8 bases remained unmatched. The CDR3 loop spans 15 amino acids. In DNA, the CDR3 is TGTGCCAGCAGTGCGGGAGGGCCGGGTTTCTACGAGCAGTACTTC. Translated: CASSAGGPGFYEQYF.

V gene TRBV9 combines with J gene TRBJ2-1, with 12 bases matching TRBD2. The germline V gene has CDR1 SGDLS and CDR2 YYNGEE. J lost 4 bases, V lost 0 bases, and 5 bases had no gene match. The CDR3 is made up of 17 amino acids. CDR3 loop: CASSVEGTSGLYNEQFF. The CDR3 region has the DNA TGTGCCAGCAGCGTAGAGGGGACTAGCGGGTTATACAATGAGCAGTTCTTC.

This clonotype was found once. The CDR3 coding sequence is TGTGCCAGCAGTCCCAACGAGGACAGCTCCTATAATTCACCCCTCCACTTT. Translated: CASSPNEDSSYNSPLHF. This chain uses TRBV25-1 with TRBJ1-6; possibly TRBD1 for D (6 bases). Trimming cost V 5 bases and J 0 bases, with 14 bases left between them. The germline V gene has CDR1 MGHDK and CDR2 SYGVNS. The CDR3 has 17 amino acids.

This clonotype was seen more than once but under ten times. The CDR3 protein is CASMGVSDTEAFF. In nucleotides, the CDR3 is TGTGCCAGCATGGGGGTCTCTGACACTGAAGCTTTCTTT. The V call is TRBV5-4, the J call TRBJ1-1; TRBD1 is a possible D gene (5 bases). Germline values: CDR1 SGHNT, CDR2 YYREEE (reference sequence). The CDR3 length is 13 residues. V was cut by 6 bases and J by 3 bases, with 12 bases left in between.

V and J are TRBV29-1 and TRBJ2-5; D gene ambiguous. Trimming took off 1 base at V and 5 bases at J, with 2 bases between the two ends. The germline V gene encodes CDR1 SQVTM and CDR2 ANQGSEA. This CDR3 comprises 10 residues. CDR3 residues: CSVEGETQYF. CDR3 DNA sequence: TGCAGCGTTGAAGGCGAGACCCAGTACTTC.

The V call is TRBV3-1, the J call TRBJ2-2, with TRBD1 matching over 7 bases. Germline-derived CDR1 and CDR2 are LGHDT and YNNKEL (reference sequence). Losses at the gene ends were 2 bases for V and 9 bases for J; bases not matched to a gene: 12. This CDR3 spans 16 amino acids. CDR3 bases: TGTGCCAGCAGCCAACCTGTAACGGGACAGCTCAGGGAGCTGTTTTTT. Translated, it gives CASSQPVTGQLRELFF.

Note on this clonotype: With a much larger clone just one base away, this may be a read error. The J gene is TRBJ2-7, the V gene TRBV6-4; the match to TRBD2 covers 8 bases. V lost 3 bases and J lost 4; bases outside the gene matches: 8. CDR1 and CDR2 from the germline V gene are MRHNA and SNTAGT. The CDR3 is made up of 15 amino acids. CDR3 sequence: CASSERTGGAYEQYV. CDR3 sequence (DNA): TGTGCCAGCAGTGAACGGACCGGGGGGGCTTACGAGCAGTACGTC.

CDR3 DNA sequence: TGCAGTGGTAAGCGGAGTACAATGAGCGAAAAACTGTTTTTT. Translating gives CSGKRSTMSEKLFF. The chain links TRBV20-1 to TRBJ1-4; D ambiguous. The CDR3 is 14 amino acids. Per germline, CDR1 DFQATT and CDR2 SNEGSKA (reference sequence). Trimming shortened V by 7 bases and J by 8 bases, and 20 bases separated the two germline ends.

The chain joins TRBV4-1 to TRBJ1-2; no clear D gene. Germline V gene sequence: CDR1 MGHRA, CDR2 YSYEKL. V shed 0 bases and J shed 7 bases, with 18 bases lying between them. This CDR3 has 16 residues. CDR3 region: CASSQDQGDLSSGYTF. CDR3 DNA sequence: TGCGCCAGCAGCCAAGATCAAGGAGATCTTAGCTCTGGCTACACCTTC.

J is TRBJ2-5 and V is TRBV29-1; TRBD2 matches 10 bases. The junction had 7 bases not matched to a gene; V was cut back by 6 bases and J by 3 bases. CDR1 SQVTM and CDR2 ANQGSEA come from the germline V gene. The CDR3 sequence is 14 residues long. CDR3 protein: CSVASSGRKETQYF. CDR3 sequence (DNA): TGCAGCGTAGCCTCTAGCGGGAGAAAAGAGACCCAGTACTTC.

The chain combines TRBV20-1 with TRBJ2-7, with a tentative D call TRBD1 (6 bases). The CDR3 loop spans 12 amino acids. The V end lost 6 bases, the J end lost 1 base, and 10 bases lay between the germline ends. CDR1 and CDR2 (germline): DFQATT, SNEGSKA (reference sequence). The CDR3 nucleotides are TGCAGTGCAAGACAGGAATCCTACGAGCAGTACTTC. As protein: CSARQESYEQYF.

This clonotype showed up many times. The CDR3 nucleotides are TGTGCCACATCCTCGGGGCGCGAAGGCTACACCTTC. This sequence encodes CATSSGREGYTF. This chain connects TRBV10-3 to TRBJ1-2, with D possibly matching TRBD1 (5 bases). The V end lost 10 bases, the J end lost 8 bases, and 17 bases lay between the germline ends. The CDR3 has 12 residues. Germline assignment: CDR1 ENHRY and CDR2 SYGVKD.

In its sample, this clonotype was seen many times. This chain uses TRBV12-3 or TRBV12-4 with TRBJ1-1; D not resolved. This CDR3 comprises 12 residues. Trimming shortened V by 8 bases and J by 2 bases, and 9 bases separated the two germline ends. The CDR3 is CASGWANTEAFF. The CDR3 DNA reads as TGTGCCAGCGGTTGGGCTAACACTGAAGCTTTCTTT.

V usage is TRBV12-3 or TRBV12-4 and J usage is TRBJ1-2; D not resolved. There are 14 residues in the CDR3. V was shortened by 8 bases and J by 7 bases, with 20 bases between the two germline ends. This CDR3 is CASLQEPTYSGYTF. DNA of the CDR3: TGTGCCAGCCTCCAGGAGCCTACCTACTCTGGCTACACCTTC.

V usage is TRBV29-1 and J usage is TRBJ1-1, with D perhaps TRBD1 (5 bases). V was pared by 4 bases and J by 6 bases, with 21 bases between. CDR3 length: 15 amino acids. Germline lookup yields CDR1 SQVTM and CDR2 ANQGSEA. CDR3 sequence reads: CSVVVDIRRRAEAFF. CDR3 sequence (DNA): TGCAGCGTTGTAGTGGACATACGAAGGCGGGCTGAAGCTTTCTTT.

To note about this clonotype: Just one base apart from a much larger clone, this may be a read error. V is TRBV28 and J is TRBJ2-7; 13 bases fit TRBD2. The ends lost 11 bases at V and 5 bases at J; junction bases unmatched: 9. The germline V gene has CDR1 MDHEN and CDR2 SYDVKM. The CDR3 covers 14 residues. CDR3 in DNA: TGTGCCTGCACCCGTGGACTAGCGGGAGACGAGCAGTACTTC. It encodes CACTRGLAGDEQYF. Full variable domain (remainder filled in from reference TRBV28 and TRBJ2-7): DVKVTQSSRYLVKRTGEKVFLECVQDMDHENMFWYRQDPGLGLRLIYFSYDVKMKEKGDIPEGYSVSREKKERFSLILESASTNQTSMYLCACTRGLAGDEQYFGPGTRLTVT.

The chain has TRBV19 and TRBJ2-7, with 11 bases matching TRBD1. V lost 6 bases to trimming and J lost 3 bases; unmatched junction nucleotides: 7. Germline-derived CDR1 and CDR2 are LNHDA and SQIVND (reference sequence). CDR3 length equals 15 residues. CDR3 amino acids: CASRNRDRGYYEQYF. CDR3 nucleotide sequence: TGTGCCAGTAGAAACCGGGACAGGGGGTACTACGAGCAGTACTTC.

With regard to this clonotype: The junction departs from germline at one end; a sequencing error may be responsible. The chain employs TRBV10-3 and TRBJ2-7; 7 bases are shared with TRBD2. The CDR3 runs 15 residues. Germline V gives CDR1 ENHRY, CDR2 SYGVKD. The CDR3 here is CAISEPGPSGYEQCF. For the CDR3, the DNA is TGTGCCATCAGTGAGCCAGGGCCTAGCGGCTACGAGCAGTGCTTC.

As to this clonotype: Germline and junction disagree at one end, which may indicate a read error. The rearrangement uses TRBV7-9 and TRBJ2-7; 7 nucleotides line up with TRBD2. The germline V gene encodes CDR1 SEHNR and CDR2 FQNEAQ (reference sequence). The CDR3 contains 15 residues. The CDR3, as DNA: TGTGCCGGCAGCTTAGTGGGGGGGACCTCCGGCGAGCAGTACTTC. Protein sequence: CAGSLVGGTSGEQYF.

V and J are TRBV7-2 and TRBJ2-7, with D possibly being TRBD1 (6 bases). The CDR3 totals 14 residues. Germline assignment: CDR1 SGHTA and CDR2 FQGNSA. V lost 3 bases and J 7 bases, leaving 16 bases between the germline ends. CDR3 nucleotide sequence: TGTGCCAGCAGCTTCGTGGCGGGTAGGGGGGAGCAGTACTTC. Translated: CASSFVAGRGEQYF.

This sequence joins TRBV7-8 and TRBJ2-7, with D possibly matching TRBD2 (6 bases). Per germline, CDR1 SGHVS and CDR2 FQNEAQ. Trimming removed 5 bases at V and 1 base at J, with 12 bases between. There are 14 residues in the CDR3. The CDR3 here is CASSPSGGSYEQYF. The CDR3 DNA reads as TGTGCCAGCAGCCCTAGTGGGGGGTCCTACGAGCAGTACTTC.

This clonotype has just one count. V is TRBV20-1 and J is TRBJ2-7; TRBD1 aligns across 8 bases. The CDR3 sequence is 14 residues long. The germline V gene has CDR1 DFQATT and CDR2 SNEGSKA (reference sequence). With V trimmed by 4 bases and J by 6 bases, 11 bases remained unmatched. CDR3 loop: CSATGENRGAEQYF. CDR3 nucleotide sequence: TGCAGTGCTACGGGGGAGAACAGGGGGGCCGAGCAGTACTTC.

CDR3 sequence (DNA): TGTGCCACCAGCAGCGGGACAGGGCGGGGGAATGAAAAACTGTTTTTT. Translation: CATSSGTGRGNEKLFF. The chain uses TRBV15 and TRBJ1-4, with 9 bases lining up with TRBD1. Germline CDR1 LNHNV, CDR2 YYDKDF (reference sequence). CDR3 length: 16 amino acids. J gave up 5 bases and V 3 bases, and 7 bases lay outside the gene matches. The whole variable domain, filled in from reference TRBV15 and TRBJ1-4, reads DAMVIQNPRYQVTQFGKPVTLSCSQTLNHNVMYWYQQKSSQAPKLLFHYYDKDFNNEADTPDNFQSRRPNTSFCFLDIRSPGLGDTAMYLCATSSGTGRGNEKLFFGSGTQLSVL.

This clonotype was recorded many times. The chain has TRBV10-3 and TRBJ1-1; D gene uncertain. Trimming pared 7 bases from V and 1 base from J, leaving 10 bases between. Looked up from germline, CDR1 is ENHRY and CDR2 is SYGVKD. The CDR3 contains 13 residues. CDR3 nucleotide sequence: TGTGCCATCAAATACAGAGAGAACACTGAAGCTTTCTTT. Protein product: CAIKYRENTEAFF.

As concerns this clonotype: A much larger clone differs by one base, so this may be a read error. CDR3 region: CASSDRPDIGELFF. In DNA form, the CDR3 reads TGTGCCAGCAGTGACAGGCCGGACATCGGGGAGCTGTTTTTT. The chain recombines TRBV7-2 with TRBJ2-2; tentative D call: TRBD1 (6 bases). CDR3 length: 14 amino acids. Germline CDR1 is SGHTA and CDR2 is FQGNSA. The V end lost 6 bases, the J end lost 7 bases, and 15 bases lay between the germline ends.

The CDR3 loop is CAISESGLAGVYEQYF. CDR3 nucleotides: TGTGCCATCAGTGAGTCGGGACTAGCGGGCGTCTACGAGCAGTACTTC. This chain uses TRBV10-3 with TRBJ2-7; 12 nucleotides match TRBD2. J lost 3 bases, V lost 0 bases, and 3 bases had no gene match. This CDR3 contains 16 residues. The V gene's germline CDR1 is ENHRY and CDR2 SYGVKD.

This clonotype was picked up a small number of times. The V and J genes are TRBV6-5 and TRBJ1-1; the match to TRBD1 covers 7 bases. Germline V gives CDR1 MNHEY, CDR2 SVGAGI. The junction had 2 bases not matched to a gene; V was cut back by 4 bases and J by 6 bases. This CDR3 has 12 residues. Written as DNA, the CDR3 is TGTGCCAGCAGTTTAGGGGGCTCTGAAGCTTTCTTT. This gives the protein CASSLGGSEAFF.

This clonotype has only a few counts. The chain combines TRBV7-2 with TRBJ2-1; 8 bases are a match to TRBD1. V gave up 5 bases and J gave up 12 bases; unmatched junction bases: 6. There are 12 residues in the CDR3. CDR1 is SGHTA and CDR2 is FQGNSA in the germline V gene. The CDR3 nucleotides read TGTGCCAGCAGCCCCACCGGGACAGGGCAGTTCTTC. Protein sequence: CASSPTGTGQFF.